Below are 30 T cell receptor beta chains sequenced from a single sample in a study of shared clonotypes between healthy human individuals. Profiled with immunoSEQ multiplex PCR; TCRdb holds only in-frame clones, not every one. The sample holds some 2,000,000 clones, 95% seen once. Sequencing was performed on naive CD4+ T cells sorted from blood. Subset defined: CD45RA+ positively selected. Receptors originate from a man between 18 and 35 years old in good health.

The rearrangement uses TRBV4-1 and TRBJ2-1, with D maybe TRBD1 (6 bases). CDR1 and CDR2 from the germline V gene are MGHRA and YSYEKL. Trimming removed 4 bases from V and 7 bases from J, with 17 bases in between. The CDR3 extends over 15 amino acids. CDR3 bases: TGCGCCAGCAGCCGGTGGGCGGACAGAAGGAATGAGCAGTTCTTC. The encoded protein is CASSRWADRRNEQFF.

This clone was counted only a few times. The rearrangement links TRBV2 to TRBJ1-6; 8 nucleotides line up with TRBD1. CDR1 and CDR2 from the germline V gene are SNHLY and FYNNEI. Trimming took 4 bases from V and 10 from J; bases not matched to a gene: 6. This CDR3 region has 14 residues. The CDR3 nucleotides are TGTGCCAGCAGTGGACAGGGGACCCCATCACCCCTCCACTTT. Protein sequence: CASSGQGTPSPLHF.

The J gene is TRBJ2-1, the V gene TRBV7-2, with D perhaps being TRBD1 or TRBD2 (5 bases each). Germline lookup yields CDR1 SGHTA and CDR2 FQGNSA. The CDR3 extends over 17 amino acids. Trimming took 5 bases from V and 1 from J, leaving 18 bases between them. The CDR3 DNA sequence: TGTGCCAGCAGCCCCAGATCGGGGCTCCTTTCCTACAATGAGCAGTTCTTC. Translation gives CASSPRSGLLSYNEQFF.

This clone was recorded only once. J is TRBJ1-6 and V is TRBV4-1; the D gene is possibly TRBD1 (5 bases). The ends were cut back, 4 bases at V and 8 bases at J, with 18 bases in the middle. The CDR3 is 16 residues long. Looked up from germline, CDR1 is MGHRA and CDR2 is YSYEKL. The CDR3 is CASSPLLRGLYSPLHF. The CDR3 nucleotides read TGCGCCAGCAGCCCCCTACTCCGGGGCCTTTATTCACCCCTCCACTTT.

This clone has just one count. The chain joins TRBV5-4 to TRBJ2-7; D is uncertain. Trimming stripped 0 bases from V and 5 bases from J, with 12 bases between. The CDR3 is made up of 14 amino acids. The germline V gene encodes CDR1 SGHNT and CDR2 YYREEE (reference sequence). CDR3 region: CASSLGGLRDEQYF. CDR3 bases: TGTGCCAGCAGCTTGGGAGGTCTAAGGGACGAGCAGTACTTC.

The chain links TRBV6-5 to TRBJ1-1, with no clear D. Germline CDR1 is MNHEY and CDR2 is SVGAGI. The CDR3 loop spans 15 amino acids. The V and J ends lost 0 bases and 3 bases respectively, with 11 bases between them. CDR3 sequence reads: CASSYSWGPDTEAFF. The CDR3 nucleotides read TGTGCCAGCAGTTACTCGTGGGGTCCGGACACTGAAGCTTTCTTT.

The count of this clone is one. V and J are TRBV10-3 and TRBJ1-1, with TRBD1 as a possible D gene (5 bases). V gave up 0 bases and J gave up 11 bases, with 13 bases separating them. The length of the CDR3 is 13 residues. From germline, CDR1 is ENHRY and CDR2 SYGVKD. The CDR3 coding sequence is TGTGCCATCAGTGAGTCAGGGGCTGAAACTGCTTTCTTT. Its protein is CAISESGAETAFF.

This chain links TRBV6-1 with TRBJ1-5; 8 bases map to TRBD1. CDR1 is MNHNS, CDR2 SASEGT, per germline. The CDR3 sequence is 14 residues long. The J segment lost 6 bases and the V segment lost 5 bases, leaving 6 bases of the junction unmatched. CDR3 protein: CASSPGQESQPQHF. DNA of the CDR3: TGTGCCAGCAGTCCGGGACAGGAAAGTCAGCCCCAGCATTTT.

As to this clone: In the same sample, other DNA sequences code for this CDR3. This chain connects TRBV5-1 to TRBJ1-3; D ambiguous. Trimming left V 0 bases short and J 0 bases short, with 4 bases between. Per germline, CDR1 SGHRS and CDR2 YFSETQ. This CDR3 has 14 amino acids. The CDR3 coding sequence is TGCGCCAGCAGCTTGGCGGGCTCTGGAAACACCATATATTTT. Encoded protein: CASSLAGSGNTIYF.

This clone was picked up one time. The sample has other DNA sequences that encode this CDR3 too. The J gene is TRBJ2-3, the V gene TRBV18; D remains ambiguous. V was pared by 6 bases and J by 6 bases, with 7 bases between. The CDR3 spans 11 residues. CDR1 and CDR2 (germline): KGHSH, LQKENI. CDR3 residues: CASSLGDTQYF. The CDR3 DNA follows: TGTGCCAGCTCTCTTGGGGATACGCAGTATTTT.

V is TRBV4-3 and J is TRBJ1-3; no reliable D call. V lost 0 bases to trimming and J lost 0 bases, with 6 bases between them. Per germline, CDR1 LGHNA and CDR2 YSLEER. This CDR3 is 15 amino acids long. The CDR3 sequence: CASSQDRSSGNTIYF. As DNA, the CDR3 is TGCGCCAGCAGCCAAGACCGGAGCTCTGGAAACACCATATATTTT.

The chain is built from TRBV6-1 and TRBJ1-2, with 7 bases that match TRBD1. V lost 8 bases to trimming and J lost 8 bases; unmatched junction nucleotides: 14. CDR1 and CDR2 (germline): MNHNS, SASEGT. The CDR3 length is 14 residues. The CDR3 DNA reads as TGTGCCAGCGTCGCGAGACAGGGCCTAAGAGGCTACACCTTC. Amino acids: CASVARQGLRGYTF.

The rearrangement links TRBV27 to TRBJ2-7, with D uncertain. Germline CDR1 is MNHEY and CDR2 is SMNVEV (reference sequence). Trimming took 7 bases from V and 0 from J, leaving 13 bases between them. CDR3 size: 14 residues. The CDR3 nucleotides read TGTGCCAGCAAACAGTCACTCAGCTCCTACGAGCAGTACTTC. Its translation: CASKQSLSSYEQYF.

The CDR3: CASSLDSVMGEKLFF. The DNA for the CDR3 is TGTGCCAGCAGCTTAGATAGTGTAATGGGTGAAAAACTGTTTTTT. The chain joins TRBV7-9 to TRBJ1-4; D is ambiguous. CDR3 length: 15 residues. Germline-derived CDR1 and CDR2 are SEHNR and FQNEAQ (reference sequence). The germline V and J ends were trimmed by 1 base and 7 bases, with 13 bases remaining between them.

The gene calls are TRBV2 and TRBJ2-3; weak D call: TRBD2 (6 bases). The germline V and J ends were trimmed by 4 bases and 4 bases, with 15 bases remaining between them. Looked up from germline, CDR1 is SNHLY and CDR2 is FYNNEI. The CDR3 is made up of 15 amino acids. In DNA form, the CDR3 reads TGTGCCAGCAGTGGAGAGACTAGTCTTGCAGATACGCAGTATTTT. It translates to CASSGETSLADTQYF.

The chain has TRBV6-6 and TRBJ1-2; tentatively, D is TRBD1 (6 bases). The V end lost 8 bases, the J end lost 4 bases, and 17 bases lay between the germline ends. The CDR3 is 14 amino acids. Germline loops: CDR1 MNHNY, CDR2 SVGAGI (reference sequence). CDR3 DNA sequence: TGTGCCAGCGGACAGACAGAGGCAGGCTATGGCTACACCTTC. It is translated as CASGQTEAGYGYTF.

The chain is built from TRBV5-1 and TRBJ2-7, with D perhaps TRBD1 or TRBD2 (5 bases each). V lost 0 bases to trimming and J lost 5 bases, with 12 bases between them. CDR3 size: 14 residues. In germline, CDR1 is SGHRS, CDR2 YFSETQ. CDR3 in amino acids: CASSLVSGTHEQYF. In DNA, the CDR3 is TGCGCCAGCAGCTTGGTGTCAGGGACCCACGAGCAGTACTTC.

To note about this clone: Different DNA sequences within this sample yield the same CDR3. The chain joins TRBV30 to TRBJ2-3, with D unresolved. V was shortened by 3 bases and J by 6 bases, with 7 bases between the two germline ends. Germline V gene data show CDR1 as GTSNPN and CDR2 as SVGIG (reference sequence). The CDR3 totals 11 residues. The CDR3 DNA sequence: TGTGCCTGGAGCCTCGGGGATACGCAGTATTTT. This sequence encodes CAWSLGDTQYF. Full variable domain (outside the CDR3, taken from reference TRBV30 and TRBJ2-3): SQTIHQWPATLVQPVGSPLSLECTVEGTSNPNLYWYRQAAGRGLQLLFYSVGIGQISSEVPQNLSASRPQDRQFILSSKKLLLSDSGFYLCAWSLGDTQYFGPGTRLTVL.

This clone has only one observation. This chain uses TRBV11-2 with TRBJ2-3; D not resolved. V was shortened by 7 bases and J by 4 bases, with 12 bases between the two germline ends. The CDR3 spans 13 residues. Germline V gives CDR1 SGHAT, CDR2 FQNNGV. CDR3 loop: CASTHTRADTQYF. CDR3 sequence (DNA): TGTGCCAGCACCCATACCCGAGCAGATACGCAGTATTTT.

V gene TRBV9 combines with J gene TRBJ1-6, with D unclear. Germline values: CDR1 SGDLS, CDR2 YYNGEE. Trimming stripped 5 bases from V and 10 bases from J, with 22 bases between. The CDR3 is 16 residues long. CDR3 bases: TGTGCCAGCAGTGAGCAGGATTCACCCCTAAAGTCACCCCTCCACTTT. Translated, it gives CASSEQDSPLKSPLHF. The whole variable domain, remainder taken from reference TRBV9 and TRBJ1-6, is DSGVTQTPKHLITATGQRVTLRCSPRSGDLSVYWYQQSLDQGLQFLIQYYNGEERAKGNILERFSAQQFPDLHSELNLSSLELGDSALYFCASSEQDSPLKSPLHFGNGTRLTVT.

The chain links TRBV2 to TRBJ1-6, with a possible D match to TRBD1 (5 bases). CDR1 is SNHLY, CDR2 FYNNEI, per germline. Trimming took 7 bases from V and 8 from J, leaving 9 bases between them. The CDR3 spans 12 residues. CDR3 coding DNA: TGTGCCAGCATGACAGTTGATTCACCCCTCCACTTT. Its translation: CASMTVDSPLHF.

The V call is TRBV15, the J call TRBJ1-2; D is unresolved. Germline V gene sequence: CDR1 LNHNV, CDR2 YYDKDF (reference sequence). Trimming stripped 0 bases from V and 11 bases from J, with 10 bases between. This CDR3 has 12 residues. This CDR3 reads CATSRDNRDYTF. The CDR3 bases are TGTGCCACCAGCAGAGATAACCGGGATTACACCTTC.

This clone has a single count. The CDR3 nucleotides read TGCGCCAGCAGCCTGTTTTTACAAGAGACCCAGTACTTC. Protein: CASSLFLQETQYF. The chain has TRBV5-1 and TRBJ2-5; the D is unclear. The CDR3 runs to 13 residues. Germline-derived CDR1 and CDR2 are SGHRS and YFSETQ. Trimming removed 4 bases at V and 2 bases at J, with 9 bases between.

The rearrangement joins TRBV15 to TRBJ2-5; possible D gene TRBD2, 6 bases. CDR1 and CDR2 (germline): LNHNV, YYDKDF (reference sequence). This CDR3 region has 15 residues. V lost 0 bases to trimming and J lost 4 bases, with 12 bases between them. CDR3 residues: CATSRDHRGRETQYF. DNA for the CDR3: TGTGCCACCAGCAGAGATCATCGGGGGAGAGAGACCCAGTACTTC.

CDR3 bases: TGTGCCAGCAGCTTAGAACAGCTCCGGGCCAACGTCCTGACTTTC. This gives the protein CASSLEQLRANVLTF. This rearrangement joins TRBV7-2 to TRBJ2-6; no reliable D call. Trimming removed 1 base from V and 5 bases from J, with 9 bases in between. The CDR3 length is 15 residues. Germline V gene lookup returns CDR1 SGHTA and CDR2 FQGNSA.

The V call is TRBV2, the J call TRBJ1-6; D is uncertain. V lost 2 bases and J lost 9, with 11 bases in between. This CDR3 comprises 14 residues. Germline loops: CDR1 SNHLY, CDR2 FYNNEI. CDR3 protein: CASSEIIGGSPLHF. The DNA of the CDR3 is TGTGCCAGCAGTGAAATTATCGGAGGTTCACCCCTCCACTTT.

The CDR3 nucleotides read TGTGCCAGCAGCCCTCAATGGCCGACTAGCGGGAGCTACAATGAGCAGTTCTTC. Translating gives CASSPQWPTSGSYNEQFF. This chain links TRBV7-9 with TRBJ2-1; 12 nucleotides match TRBD2. CDR1 SEHNR and CDR2 FQNEAQ come from the germline V gene (reference sequence). The CDR3 runs to 18 residues. V shed 5 bases and J 3 bases; nucleotides not matched to a gene: 11.

V usage is TRBV6-6 and J usage is TRBJ2-5; possibly TRBD1 for D (5 bases). Germline V gives CDR1 MNHNY, CDR2 SVGAGI (reference sequence). The CDR3 loop spans 15 amino acids. The germline V and J ends were trimmed by 6 bases and 2 bases, with 16 bases remaining between them. Written as DNA, the CDR3 is TGTGCCAGCAGCAGTGGGGCTAAACCTCAAGAGACCCAGTACTTC. It encodes CASSSGAKPQETQYF.

On this clone itself: The sample contains more than one DNA sequence encoding this CDR3. CDR3: CASSVLADTQYF. DNA of the CDR3: TGTGCCAGCAGCGTATTGGCAGATACGCAGTATTTT. The chain is built from TRBV9 and TRBJ2-3, with D unresolved. The CDR3 contains 12 residues. V lost 1 base and J 4 bases, leaving 4 bases between the germline ends. Germline CDR1 is SGDLS and CDR2 is YYNGEE.

CDR3 region: CASSSNRDRESYEQYF. Here the CDR3 DNA reads TGTGCCAGCTCATCGAACCGGGACAGGGAATCCTACGAGCAGTACTTC. The chain couples TRBV18 to TRBJ2-7; 9 nucleotides align to TRBD1. The junction had 9 bases not matched to a gene; V was cut back by 5 bases and J by 1 base. CDR1 KGHSH and CDR2 LQKENI come from the germline V gene. The CDR3 spans 16 residues.